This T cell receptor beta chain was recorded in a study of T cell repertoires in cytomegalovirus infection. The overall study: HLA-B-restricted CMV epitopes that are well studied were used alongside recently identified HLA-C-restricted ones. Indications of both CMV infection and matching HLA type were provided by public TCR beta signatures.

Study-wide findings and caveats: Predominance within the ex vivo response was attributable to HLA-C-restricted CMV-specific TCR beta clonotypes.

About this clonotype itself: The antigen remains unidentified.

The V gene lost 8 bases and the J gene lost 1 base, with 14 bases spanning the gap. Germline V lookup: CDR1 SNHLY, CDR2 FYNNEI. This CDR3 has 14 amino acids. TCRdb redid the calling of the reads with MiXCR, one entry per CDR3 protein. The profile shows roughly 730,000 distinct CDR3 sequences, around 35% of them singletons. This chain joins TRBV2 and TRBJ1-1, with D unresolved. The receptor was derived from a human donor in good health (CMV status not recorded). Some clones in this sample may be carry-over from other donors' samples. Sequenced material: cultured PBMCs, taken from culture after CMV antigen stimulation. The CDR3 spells CASSSASRNTEAFF. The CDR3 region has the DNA TGTGCCAGCTCGTCTGCTTCACGGAACACTGAAGCTTTCTTT.